The clone carrying this T cell receptor (beta chain) was counted once. The sort gate was single viable CD3+CD4+CD8-CD45RO+ cells for memory CD4+ T cells. The sample belongs to a study of memory CD4+ T cells and cytomegalovirus serostatus. Across the study: Donors were healthy Belgian adults, several CMV seropositive and 24 seronegative.

The ends were cut back, 0 bases at V and 7 bases at J, with 12 bases in the middle. Germline V gene data show CDR1 as GTSNPN and CDR2 as SVGIG (reference sequence). The length of the CDR3 is 13 residues. Profiled with immunoSEQ multiplex PCR; TCRdb holds only in-frame clones, not every one. The table lists tens of thousands of clones, roughly four fifths of them singletons. The TCR originated in an adult in good health and CMV-seronegative. The sample was memory CD4+ T cells from blood. V and J are TRBV30 and TRBJ1-1; D is unclear. The CDR3 spells CAWSVLQKSEAFF. CDR3 coding DNA: TGTGCCTGGAGTGTACTCCAAAAGAGTGAAGCTTTCTTT.